The 7 T cell receptor beta chains given below trace back to one sample, sequenced in a study of yellow fever vaccine responses in identical twins. TCRdb re-called the RT-PCR reads with MiXCR, one entry per CDR3 protein. The sample lists some 390 distinct CDR3 sequences, about nine tenths seen once, with more than 11% in the top ten. This specimen was T cells from blood (PBMCs), unsorted or a sorted subset (not recorded which), taken before or after yellow fever vaccination (not recorded which). All receptors come from a woman between 18 and 30 years old who received the yellow fever vaccine.

The chain uses TRBV7-9 and TRBJ2-1, with D perhaps matching TRBD1 (5 bases). CDR3 length equals 12 residues. V was trimmed by 1 base and J by 15 bases, leaving 13 bases between them. CDR1 is SEHNR and CDR2 is FQNEAQ in the germline V gene (reference sequence). DNA of the CDR3: TGTGCCAGCAGCTTAGATAACCACAGGTGGTTCTTC. This sequence encodes CASSLDNHRWFF. Based on the CDR3 plus reference TRBV7-9 and TRBJ2-1, the full variable domain is DTGVSQNPRHKITKRGQNVTFRCDPISEHNRLYWYRQTLGQGPEFLTYFQNEAQLEKSRLLSDRFSAERPKGSFSTLEIQRTEQGDSAMYLCASSLDNHRWFFGPGTRLTVL.

The gene calls are TRBV4-2 and TRBJ1-3, with 8 bases that match TRBD1. CDR1 is LGHNA and CDR2 is YNFKEQ in the germline V gene. The CDR3 totals 15 residues. V dropped 4 bases and J dropped 8; count of bases not matched to a gene: 10. CDR3 coding DNA: TGTGCCAGCAGCCCCCGGACAGGGCCCCAGGACACCATATATTTT. Translated: CASSPRTGPQDTIYF.

This clonotype was seen only a few times. The chain links TRBV10-3 to TRBJ1-2, with D unresolved. The germline gives CDR1 ENHRY, CDR2 SYGVKD. This CDR3 region has 13 residues. Trimming took 0 bases from V and 7 from J, leaving 9 bases between them. The CDR3 sequence: CAISESWGSGYTF. CDR3 in DNA: TGTGCCATCAGTGAGTCATGGGGTTCTGGCTACACCTTC.

This chain connects TRBV12-3 or TRBV12-4 to TRBJ1-1; no firm D call. V lost 7 bases to trimming and J lost 4 bases, with 7 bases between them. The CDR3 is made up of 11 amino acids. Here the CDR3 reads CASIQPTEAFF. For the CDR3, the DNA is TGTGCCAGCATCCAGCCCACTGAAGCTTTCTTT.

The gene calls are TRBV15 and TRBJ2-7, with D tentatively TRBD2 (6 bases). The CDR3 runs 17 residues. CDR1 LNHNV and CDR2 YYDKDF come from the germline V gene (reference sequence). Trimming removed 5 bases at V and 2 bases at J, with 22 bases between. The CDR3 sequence is CATSAEGLGGPPYEQYF. The CDR3 coding sequence is TGTGCCACCAGCGCGGAAGGTCTGGGAGGCCCTCCCTACGAGCAGTACTTC.

The genes are TRBV11-1 and TRBJ2-7; D might be TRBD1 (5 bases). The CDR3 runs 15 residues. The V and J ends lost 7 bases and 0 bases respectively, with 16 bases between them. CDR1 SGHAT and CDR2 FQDESV come from the germline V gene (reference sequence). The CDR3 loop is CASTLDPGHSYEQYF. The CDR3 nucleotides read TGTGCCAGCACCCTAGATCCAGGGCACTCCTACGAGCAGTACTTC.

The V and J genes are TRBV11-1 and TRBJ1-1, with TRBD1 as a possible D gene (5 bases). The CDR3 contains 11 residues. V lost 5 bases and J 8 bases, leaving 9 bases between the germline ends. CDR1 and CDR2 from the germline V gene are SGHAT and FQDESV (reference sequence). CDR3 coding DNA: TGTGCCAGCAGCAGGGGACGGGAAGCTTTCTTT. Translating it yields CASSRGREAFF.